The clone carrying this TCR beta chain is judged medium-sized (0.01 to 0.1%). This entry belongs to a study of blood T cell repertoires in COVID-19. The wider study: In each case, the material was cDNA or gDNA derived from T cells, B-cell-depleted T cells, or PBMCs.

In the original analysis: Reference gene primer amplification yielded estimated nucleated cell counts. The table came from immunoSEQ multiplex PCR; TCRdb's copy has only in-frame clones and leaves some out. Clone size and V and J calls were adopted from that table, with D and trimming inferred from the DNA. Of roughly 80,000 clones in the sample, around 81% were seen once. The CDR3 totals 14 residues. Trimming took 5 bases from V and 2 from J; bases not matched to a gene: 4. Germline assignment: CDR1 GTSNPN and CDR2 SVGIG (reference sequence). This chain links TRBV30 with TRBJ1-5, with TRBD1 identical over 9 bases. The sequence was collected from a human donor in a cohort sampled during active COVID-19. Sequencing was carried out using peripheral blood. CDR3 bases: TGTGCCTGGGGACAGGGGAAGGGCAATCAGCCCCAGCATTTT. The encoded protein is CAWGQGKGNQPQHF.